This TCR beta chain was documented in a study of blood T cells in healthy people across ages. The CDR3 is 18 residues long. The V segment lost 1 base and the J segment 4 bases; nucleotides outside the gene matches: 13. In germline, CDR1 is LGHNA, CDR2 YNFKEQ. It was with a sample-barcoded 5' primer and a J-beta primer mix that a second PCR of roughly 7 to 12 cycles was run. Each CDR3 protein gets one entry after TCRdb re-called the 5' RACE reads with MiXCR. The repertoire holds approximately 1.5 million distinct CDR3 sequences, with 40% to 45% as singletons. The receptor comes from a young woman in good health. Input material: blood. V gene TRBV4-2 combines with J gene TRBJ2-1; TRBD1 matches at 7 bases. CDR3 region: CASSQGEGGGWRYNEQFF. CDR3 coding DNA: TGTGCCAGCAGCCAAGGGGAAGGGGGCGGGTGGCGGTACAATGAGCAGTTCTTC.